This TCR beta chain was captured by sequencing in a study of T-cell memory formation after mild COVID-19. General study findings and limits: The main location of contracting CD4+ clones was CM and EM, and that of contracting CD8+ clones was EMRA.

TCRdb ran MiXCR on the 5' RACE reads and lists one entry per CDR3 protein. The table lists around 320,000 distinct CDR3 sequences, roughly a fifth of them singletons. This clonotype was recorded many times. What it binds is unknown. The V gene lost 6 bases and the J gene lost 2 bases, with 13 bases spanning the gap. Germline V gives CDR1 SQVTM, CDR2 ANQGSEA. This CDR3 region has 13 residues. The receptor comes from a man aged 18 to 29 who had mild COVID-19 (a few samples of this study predate the infection). Cell type and time point are not known. Sequenced: PBMCs or a T cell subset sorted from them (not recorded which). V is TRBV29-1 and J is TRBJ1-1; D is perhaps TRBD1 (5 bases). CDR3 loop: CSVAPQGNTEAFF. The CDR3 DNA reads TGCAGCGTAGCACCCCAGGGAAACACTGAAGCTTTCTTT.